This T cell receptor (beta chain) was found in a study of shared T cell receptors in the human thymus. Using immunoSEQ multiplex PCR, the repertoire was profiled, and TCRdb retains in-frame clones only, with some absent. In the table there are almost 550,000 clones, 78% of which are singletons. Germline-derived CDR1 and CDR2 are MNHNS and SASEGT. With 7 bases clipped from V and 0 bases from J, the junction kept 3 bases outside the gene matches. The CDR3 contains 13 residues. This same sample was also part of a study on human thymus T cells. As that report states: Corrective heart surgery yielded the resections from which the thymus tissue came. Unrelated individuals were reported by related research to share highly overlapping thymic repertoires.

Material: thymocytes. This clonotype was obtained from a boy younger than two with a congenital heart defect. V and J are TRBV6-1 and TRBJ2-7, with 7 bases identical to TRBD1. CDR3 amino acids: CASKGTVSYEQYF. The CDR3 coding sequence is TGTGCCAGCAAGGGGACAGTCTCCTACGAGCAGTACTTC.